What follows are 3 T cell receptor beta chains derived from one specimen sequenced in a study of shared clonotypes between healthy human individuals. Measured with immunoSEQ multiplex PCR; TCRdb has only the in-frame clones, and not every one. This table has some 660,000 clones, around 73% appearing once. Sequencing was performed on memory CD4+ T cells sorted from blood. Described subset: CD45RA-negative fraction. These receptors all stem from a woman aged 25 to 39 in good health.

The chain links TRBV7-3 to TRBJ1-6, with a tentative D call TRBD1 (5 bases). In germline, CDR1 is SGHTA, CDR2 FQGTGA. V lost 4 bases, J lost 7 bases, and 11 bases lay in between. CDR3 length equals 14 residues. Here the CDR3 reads CASSSQGVNSPLHF. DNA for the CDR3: TGTGCCAGCAGCTCCCAAGGGGTGAATTCACCCCTCCACTTT.

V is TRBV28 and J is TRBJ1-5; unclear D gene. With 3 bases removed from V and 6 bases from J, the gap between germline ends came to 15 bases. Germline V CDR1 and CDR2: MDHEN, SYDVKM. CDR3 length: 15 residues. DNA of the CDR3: TGTGCCAGCAGTTTGATCTCGTCCGGTGTTCAGCCCCAGCATTTT. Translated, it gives CASSLISSGVQPQHF.

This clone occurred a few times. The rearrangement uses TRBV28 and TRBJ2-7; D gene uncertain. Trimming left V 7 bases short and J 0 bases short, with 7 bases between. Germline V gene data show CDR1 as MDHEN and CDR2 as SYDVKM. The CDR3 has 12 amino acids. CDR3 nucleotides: TGTGCCAGCACGACTTACTCCTACGAGCAGTACTTC. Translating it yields CASTTYSYEQYF.